A single sample is the source of the 9 T cell receptor beta chains below, sequenced in a study of blood T cell repertoires in COVID-19. The table came from immunoSEQ multiplex PCR; TCRdb's copy has only in-frame clones and leaves some out. The data contain about 160,000 clones, around 90% of them seen just once; the ten biggest clones take up about 2%. Material: peripheral blood. These receptors were taken from a man aged 18-30 years with acute or convalescent COVID-19.

This clone was seen a single time. The J gene is TRBJ2-3, the V gene TRBV5-1, with D perhaps matching TRBD2 (6 bases). V lost 1 base and J 1 base, leaving 10 bases between the germline ends. Germline CDR1 SGHRS, CDR2 YFSETQ. The CDR3 is 15 residues long. The CDR3: CASSLPLARTDTQYF. In DNA, the CDR3 is TGCGCCAGCAGCTTGCCTCTAGCGCGCACAGATACGCAGTATTTT.

As DNA, the CDR3 is TGTGCCAGCAGCCCCCAGGGGATCAATGAGCAGTTCTTC. Its translation: CASSPQGINEQFF. This rearrangement joins TRBV9 to TRBJ2-1; D may be TRBD1 (6 bases). CDR1 is SGDLS, CDR2 YYNGEE, per germline. The length of the CDR3 is 13 residues. V gave up 4 bases and J gave up 6 bases, with 11 bases separating them. Based on the CDR3 plus reference TRBV9 and TRBJ2-1, the full variable domain is DSGVTQTPKHLITATGQRVTLRCSPRSGDLSVYWYQQSLDQGLQFLIQYYNGEERAKGNILERFSAQQFPDLHSELNLSSLELGDSALYFCASSPQGINEQFFGPGTRLTVL.

V gene TRBV5-1 combines with J gene TRBJ2-5, with TRBD1 matching over 7 bases. The germline V gene has CDR1 SGHRS and CDR2 YFSETQ. The CDR3 is 16 residues long. J gave up 3 bases and V 0 bases, and 8 bases lay outside the gene matches. The CDR3 DNA reads as TGCGCCAGCAGCTTGGGGGGAACAGGGGTGGAAGAGACCCAGTACTTC. It translates to CASSLGGTGVEETQYF.

V is TRBV30 and J is TRBJ2-1, with a weak D call TRBD2 (6 bases). The CDR3 has 11 residues. The V and J ends lost 5 bases and 5 bases respectively, with 7 bases between them. Germline CDR1 reads GTSNPN; CDR2 reads SVGIG (reference sequence). CDR3 in DNA: TGTGCCTGGGGAGGGCACAATGAGCAGTTCTTC. It codes for CAWGGHNEQFF. The full variable domain, in which reference TRBV30 and TRBJ2-1 provide the parts outside the CDR3, is SQTIHQWPATLVQPVGSPLSLECTVEGTSNPNLYWYRQAAGRGLQLLFYSVGIGQISSEVPQNLSASRPQDRQFILSSKKLLLSDSGFYLCAWGGHNEQFFGPGTRLTVL.

J is TRBJ1-1 and V is TRBV30, with D possibly TRBD1 on 6 matching bases. Germline V gene data show CDR1 as GTSNPN and CDR2 as SVGIG (reference sequence). V lost 2 bases and J 1 base, leaving 11 bases between the germline ends. This CDR3 contains 14 residues. The CDR3 sequence: CAWSSQGSNTEAFF. Written as DNA, the CDR3 is TGTGCCTGGAGTTCACAGGGCTCGAACACTGAAGCTTTCTTT.

Here the CDR3 DNA reads TGTGCCAGCAGCCCCCGACAGGCGGATCGCACTGAAGCTTTCTTT. This encodes CASSPRQADRTEAFF. The rearrangement links TRBV9 to TRBJ1-1; maybe TRBD1 (6 bases). V was trimmed by 4 bases and J by 4 bases, leaving 17 bases between them. CDR1 is SGDLS, CDR2 YYNGEE, per germline. The CDR3 has 15 amino acids.

The chain carries TRBV19 and TRBJ2-3; no clear D gene. This CDR3 contains 13 residues. The V gene lost 5 bases and the J gene lost 2 bases, with 8 bases spanning the gap. Germline CDR1 and CDR2: LNHDA and SQIVND (reference sequence). Here the CDR3 reads CASSAGSTDTQYF. CDR3 coding DNA: TGTGCCAGTAGTGCCGGGTCCACAGATACGCAGTATTTT.

The gene calls are TRBV6-6 and TRBJ1-5; D is perhaps TRBD1 (5 bases). This CDR3 comprises 14 residues. V dropped 5 bases and J dropped 3 bases, with 11 bases sitting between them. Germline CDR1 MNHNY, CDR2 SVGAGI (reference sequence). DNA for the CDR3: TGTGCCAGCAGTGACACAGGAACCAATCAGCCCCAGCATTTT. The encoded protein is CASSDTGTNQPQHF.

This rearrangement joins TRBV9 to TRBJ2-7; 10 bases are a match to TRBD2. V lost 4 bases and J lost 4; bases outside the gene matches: 8. Per the germline V gene, CDR1 is SGDLS and CDR2 is YYNGEE. The CDR3 sequence is 15 residues long. The CDR3 DNA reads as TGTGCCAGCAGCTACCAAACTAGCGGGATATACGAGCAGTACTTC. It specifies CASSYQTSGIYEQYF.